This T cell receptor (beta chain) was obtained from a study of shared clonotypes between healthy human individuals (dated by TCRdb to the early 2020s). Notes on the research overall: A few men and a couple of women, aged 18 to 49 years, made up the cohort. Leukapheresis yielded between about 0.94 and 8.9 billion PBMCs per donor. For each donor, CD4 naive and CD4 memory were each given three plates, CD8 naive was given two plates, and CD8 memory was given one plate. Libraries were prepared and TCR repertoires were sequenced by different laboratories using diverse techniques, in order to increase sequencing depth and limit assay-specific biases. To estimate repertoire size and how much clonotype sharing occurs between individuals, the study deeply sequenced the blood TCR repertoires of five healthy adults. Results and caveats for the whole study, not just this receptor: When several donors were compared, the shared fraction of clonotypes was around 5% for naive CD4, roughly 3.3% for naive CD8, 2.3% for memory CD4, and 0.35% to 0.4% for memory CD8. Compared with non-shared clonotypes, clonotypes shared by all four sorted-subset donors had higher generation probabilities. Estimated clonotype richness was generally larger for naive than for memory subsets. Sampling was limited to blood, and TCR repertoires in tissue likely differ from TCR repertoires in blood. The genetic and exposure-history diversity represented was limited by the small number of donors. Pairwise subsampling indicated that sequencing depth was expected to affect the degree of clonotype sharing among donors. Rarefaction of sorted-subset datasets indicated incomplete sequencing despite the large sequencing depth.

From the cysteine up to the phenylalanine, the CDR3 has a length of 15 residues. Just CDR3 DNA is preserved here, 45 bases in frame from base 1. Here V drops 4 bases and J drops 5 bases, and the junction holds 5 bases not matched to any gene. CDR1 SGHNT and CDR2 YYREEE were looked up in the germline V gene (reference sequence). Using the deep immunoSEQ assay, multiplex PCR amplified TCR CDR3 regions from genomic DNA. For each cell subset, the extracted genomic DNA was distributed evenly across all wells of several immunoSEQ 96-well plates, and each plate served as one replicate. For sorted subsets, each replicate PCR was loaded with about 200 ng genomic DNA, equivalent to 30,000 to 35,000 T cell genomes. Purified libraries were measured with a Qubit 3.0 fluorometer, size-checked on a Bioanalyzer 2100, and measured again with the KAPA Library Quantification kit. A separate single-read 150-cycle Illumina NextSeq 550 flow cell was used to sequence each immunoSEQ 96-well plate. The published analysis was carried out like this. Because the immunoSEQ output held only junctional sequences and lacked quality scores, the filtering could not match the filtering applied to full-length reads. Sequences were annotated with PyIR, a Python wrapper for IgBLAST v1.9, using IMGT germline references to assign V/J genes and CDR3. Reads were filtered out if the reads had weak V/J assignments (E-value above 1e-6), no CDR3, stop codons, out-of-frame junctions, or ambiguous translated residues. V3J clonotypes were defined as sequences sharing the same inferred V gene, J gene, and CDR3 amino acid sequence. The percentage overlap between two repertoires was calculated by dividing the number of shared unique clonotypes by the size of the smaller repertoire. Richness of each repertoire was evaluated using RTK rarefaction, the Chao1 estimator, and Recon v2.1 estimates of unobserved clonotypes. Generation probabilities for all TCRbeta clonotypes obtained by the gDNA method from several donors were computed using OLGA. TCRdb took over this immuneACCESS table, retaining in-frame rearrangements with V and J assigned. Such tables are incomplete; in checked studies, under half of the missing clones stem from an unresolved V gene, and the remainder is unexplained. The V and J calls and the clone size are those of that table, but D and trimming were determined from the DNA. The sample table shows about 1 million clones, and around 76% are seen once. The ten largest account for approximately 1.5% of the sample.

The donors were healthy, HIV-negative adults who had no recently reported acute infections or vaccinations. All donors were Caucasian adults living in Nashville, Tennessee, USA. CD4+ T cells were enriched through magnetic negative selection, after which naive cells were positively selected on CD45RA and the remaining negative fraction served as the memory subset. After blood collection by leukapheresis, PBMCs were isolated using Ficoll-Histopaque density gradient centrifugation and then cryopreserved in the vapor phase of liquid nitrogen. Analytical flow cytometry was used to check the purity and quantity of each magnetically sorted T cell population. From each sorted fraction, genomic DNA was isolated and quantified by UV absorbance on a Nanodrop 2000c. Of note for this clone: No cognate antigen has been identified for it. No per-base quality is available; no much larger clone lies one base away.

Sequencing used memory CD4+ T cells sorted from blood. The cell subset or site label, read with the paper, signifies: CD45RA-negative fraction. This receptor was identified in a young man in good health. This receptor chain uses TRBV5-4 and TRBJ2-1; 11 bases in between match TRBD1. The CDR3: CASSPGTGGHNEQFF. The nucleotides read TGTGCCAGCAGCCCGGGGACAGGGGGACACAATGAGCAGTTCTTC. Here the CDR3 is joined to the reference TRBV5-4 and TRBJ2-1 genes, and the full variable domain is: ETGVTQSPTHLIKTRGQQVTLRCSSQSGHNTVSWYQQALGQGPQFIFQYYREEENGRGNFPPRFSGLQFPNYSSELNVNALELDDSALYLCASSPGTGGHNEQFFGPGTRLTVL.